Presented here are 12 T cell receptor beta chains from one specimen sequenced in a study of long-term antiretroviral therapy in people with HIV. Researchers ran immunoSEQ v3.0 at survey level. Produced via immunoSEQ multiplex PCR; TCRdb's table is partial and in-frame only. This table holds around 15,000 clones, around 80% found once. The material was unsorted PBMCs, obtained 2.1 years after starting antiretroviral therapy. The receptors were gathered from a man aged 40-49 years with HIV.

The CDR3 bases are TGTGCCAGCAGCCTCCTCACCGGGACTGAAGCTTTCTTT. Translated: CASSLLTGTEAFF. J is TRBJ1-1 and V is TRBV14; D remains unclear. Germline CDR1 and CDR2: SGHDN and FVKESK. The CDR3 contains 13 residues. V lost 4 bases and J 5 bases, leaving 11 bases between the germline ends.

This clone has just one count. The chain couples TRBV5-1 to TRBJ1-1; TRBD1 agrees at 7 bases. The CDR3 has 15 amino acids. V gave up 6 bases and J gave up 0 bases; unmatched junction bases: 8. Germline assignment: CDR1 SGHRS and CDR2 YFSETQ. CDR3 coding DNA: TGCGCCAGCAAGACTCGGACAGGTTTGAACACTGAAGCTTTCTTT. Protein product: CASKTRTGLNTEAFF.

This CDR3 reads CASSLQGTSYNEQFF. CDR3 nucleotides: TGTGCCAGCAGCTTACAGGGGACATCCTACAATGAGCAGTTCTTC. The rearrangement links TRBV7-9 to TRBJ2-1, with D maybe TRBD1 (6 bases). This CDR3 contains 15 residues. V lost 2 bases and J lost 1, with 9 bases in between. Germline values: CDR1 SEHNR, CDR2 FQNEAQ (reference sequence).

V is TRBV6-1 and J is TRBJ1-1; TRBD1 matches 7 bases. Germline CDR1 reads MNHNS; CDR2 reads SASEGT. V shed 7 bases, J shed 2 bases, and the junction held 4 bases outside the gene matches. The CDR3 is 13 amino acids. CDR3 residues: CASKTGLNTEAFF. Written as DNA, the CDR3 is TGTGCCAGCAAGACAGGGCTAAACACTGAAGCTTTCTTT.

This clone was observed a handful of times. In nucleotides, the CDR3 is TGTGCCAGCAGCTTTAAAGCCGGATGGGGCTACACCTTC. As protein: CASSFKAGWGYTF. The chain carries TRBV9 and TRBJ1-2, with D unclear. Trimming cost V 4 bases and J 8 bases, with 15 bases left between them. CDR1 and CDR2 from the germline V gene are SGDLS and YYNGEE. CDR3 size: 13 residues.

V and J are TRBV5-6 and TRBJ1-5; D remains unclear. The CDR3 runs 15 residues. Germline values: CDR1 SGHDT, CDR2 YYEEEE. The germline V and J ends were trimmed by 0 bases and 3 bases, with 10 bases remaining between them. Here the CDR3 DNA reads TGTGCCAGCAGCTTGGCCGAAAGCCACAATCAGCCCCAGCATTTT. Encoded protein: CASSLAESHNQPQHF. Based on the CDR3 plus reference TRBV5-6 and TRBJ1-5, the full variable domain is DAGVTQSPTHLIKTRGQQVTLRCSPKSGHDTVSWYQQALGQGPQFIFQYYEEEERQRGNFPDRFSGHQFPNYSSELNVNALLLGDSALYLCASSLAESHNQPQHFGDGTRLSIL.

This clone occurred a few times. The CDR3 is CATSRDTGLTNEQFF. The CDR3 nucleotides read TGTGCCACCAGCAGAGATACAGGGCTTACTAATGAGCAGTTCTTC. The rearrangement uses TRBV15 and TRBJ2-1, with a weak D call TRBD1 (6 bases). The CDR3 runs to 15 residues. V lost 0 bases and J lost 7, with 13 bases in between. The germline V gene has CDR1 LNHNV and CDR2 YYDKDF (reference sequence). Filled out from reference TRBV15 and TRBJ2-1, the complete variable domain reads DAMVIQNPRYQVTQFGKPVTLSCSQTLNHNVMYWYQQKSSQAPKLLFHYYDKDFNNEADTPDNFQSRRPNTSFCFLDIRSPGLGDTAMYLCATSRDTGLTNEQFFGPGTRLTVL.

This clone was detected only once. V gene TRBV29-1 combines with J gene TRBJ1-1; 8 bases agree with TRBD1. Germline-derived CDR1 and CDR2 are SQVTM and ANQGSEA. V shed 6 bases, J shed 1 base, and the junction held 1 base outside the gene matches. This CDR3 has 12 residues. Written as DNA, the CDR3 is TGCAGCGTAGGGACAGGGAACACTGAAGCTTTCTTT. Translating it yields CSVGTGNTEAFF.

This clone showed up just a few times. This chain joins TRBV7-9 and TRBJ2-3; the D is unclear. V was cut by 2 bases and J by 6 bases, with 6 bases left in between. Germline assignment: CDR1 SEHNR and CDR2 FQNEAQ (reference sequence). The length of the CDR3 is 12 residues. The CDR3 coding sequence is TGTGCCAGCAGCTTAACGTTCGATACGCAGTATTTT. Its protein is CASSLTFDTQYF.

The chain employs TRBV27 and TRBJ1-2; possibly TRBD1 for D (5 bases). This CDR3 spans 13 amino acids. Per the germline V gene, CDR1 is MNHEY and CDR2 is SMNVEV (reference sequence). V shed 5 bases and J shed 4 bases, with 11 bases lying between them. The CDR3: CASSPGKPYGYTF. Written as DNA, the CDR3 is TGTGCCAGCAGTCCAGGGAAGCCCTATGGCTACACCTTC.

The CDR3 is CASSLRAGGEGNQPQHF. The CDR3 nucleotides read TGTGCCAGCAGCTTAAGGGCGGGGGGCGAGGGCAATCAGCCCCAGCATTTT. The V call is TRBV7-8, the J call TRBJ1-5; a possible D gene is TRBD1 (6 bases). V was trimmed by 2 bases and J by 2 bases, leaving 16 bases between them. Per the germline V gene, CDR1 is SGHVS and CDR2 is FQNEAQ. CDR3 length equals 17 residues.

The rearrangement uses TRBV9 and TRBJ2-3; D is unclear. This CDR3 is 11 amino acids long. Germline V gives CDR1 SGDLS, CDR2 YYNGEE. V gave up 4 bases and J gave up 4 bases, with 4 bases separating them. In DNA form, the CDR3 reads TGTGCCAGCAGCCCCGCAGATACGCAGTATTTT. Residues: CASSPADTQYF.